The 2 T cell receptor beta chains listed next were all sequenced from one sample in a study of OX40 agonist ivuxolimab in advanced cancers. Assay used: immunoSEQ multiplex PCR; TCRdb lists only in-frame clones, some missing. This sample yields about 61,000 clones, of which about four fifths are seen a single time; 3% to 4% belongs to the top ten. The sample here was CD4+ or CD8+ T cells sorted from blood, taken in a trial of the OX40 agonist ivuxolimab. These receptors all come from an adult with an advanced solid tumor such as melanoma, head and neck, liver or kidney cancer.

The chain couples TRBV25-1 to TRBJ2-7; 9 bases align to TRBD1. With V trimmed by 5 bases and J by 5 bases, 7 bases remained unmatched. The germline V gene encodes CDR1 MGHDK and CDR2 SYGVNS. CDR3 length: 14 amino acids. CDR3 sequence: CASSKQGARNEQYF. CDR3 DNA sequence: TGTGCCAGCAGTAAACAGGGGGCGAGGAACGAGCAGTACTTC.

This chain connects TRBV9 to TRBJ1-4; 8 positions match TRBD1. Germline-derived CDR1 and CDR2 are SGDLS and YYNGEE. The junction had 6 bases not matched to a gene; V was cut back by 4 bases and J by 4 bases. There are 15 residues in the CDR3. Here the CDR3 DNA reads TGTGCCAGCAGCAATCGACAGGGGATTAATGAAAAACTGTTTTTT. Protein: CASSNRQGINEKLFF.